This TCR beta chain was identified during a study of blood T cell repertoires in COVID-19. Across the study: Sites in the United States, Italy and Spain provided acute and convalescent COVID-19 samples. PBMCs, B-cell-depleted T cells, or T cells provided the cDNA or gDNA that made up the material.

Per the germline V gene, CDR1 is MNHNS and CDR2 is SASEGT. The V and J ends lost 1 base and 0 bases respectively, with 9 bases between them. CDR3 length: 15 amino acids. Per the original data handling: Amplification from reference gene primers served as the basis for estimated nucleated cell counts. Clones were sequenced by immunoSEQ multiplex PCR, and TCRdb holds only the in-frame ones, with some missing. For V, J and clone size, that table is used; D and trimming come from the DNA. Here the sample spans about 91,000 clones, just over 85% being singletons. Sequenced sample: peripheral blood. The origin of this receptor is a woman in her 70s with acute or convalescent COVID-19. The rearrangement joins TRBV6-1 to TRBJ1-2; unclear D gene. The CDR3 DNA sequence: TGTGCCAGCAGTGAAGTTCGCGTTCCTAACTATGGCTACACCTTC. It specifies CASSEVRVPNYGYTF.